The 2 T cell receptor beta chains presented below share a single source sample, sequenced in a study of blood T cell repertoires in COVID-19. The assay was immunoSEQ multiplex PCR, and TCRdb's table has in-frame clones only and misses some. The profile shows approximately 220,000 clones, more than 80% of them singletons. Sequencing was performed on peripheral blood. These TCRs come from a woman older than 75 with acute or convalescent COVID-19.

This chain uses TRBV3-1 (or the pseudogene TRBV3-2) with TRBJ1-3; D is undetermined. V was trimmed by 4 bases and J by 2 bases, leaving 9 bases between them. The CDR3 length is 14 residues. Germline lookup yields CDR1 LGHDT and CDR2 YNNKEL (reference sequence). The chain's CDR3 is CASSRPGAGNTIYF. CDR3 in DNA: TGTGCCAGCAGCCGGCCCGGGGCTGGAAACACCATATATTTT.

The V call is TRBV12-3 or TRBV12-4, the J call TRBJ1-2; 8 bases line up with TRBD1. The CDR3 consists of 13 residues. V lost 7 bases and J lost 3; bases outside the gene matches: 4. This chain's CDR3 is CASTPGQDYGYTF. Written as DNA, the CDR3 is TGTGCCAGCACTCCGGGACAGGACTATGGCTACACCTTC.